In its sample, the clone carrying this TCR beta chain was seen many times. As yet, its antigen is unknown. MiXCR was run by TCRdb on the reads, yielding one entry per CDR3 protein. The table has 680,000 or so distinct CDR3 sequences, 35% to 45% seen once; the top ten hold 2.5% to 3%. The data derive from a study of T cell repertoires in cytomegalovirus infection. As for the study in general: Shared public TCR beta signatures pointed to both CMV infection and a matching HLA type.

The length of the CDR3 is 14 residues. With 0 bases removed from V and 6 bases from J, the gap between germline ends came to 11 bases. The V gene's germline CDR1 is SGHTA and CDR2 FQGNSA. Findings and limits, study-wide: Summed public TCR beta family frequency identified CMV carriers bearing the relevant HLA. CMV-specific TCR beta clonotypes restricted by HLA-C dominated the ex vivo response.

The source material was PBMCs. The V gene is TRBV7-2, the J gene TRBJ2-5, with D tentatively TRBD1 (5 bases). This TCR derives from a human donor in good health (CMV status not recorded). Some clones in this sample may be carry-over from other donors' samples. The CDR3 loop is CASSLAGRVKTQYF. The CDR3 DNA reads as TGTGCCAGCAGCTTAGCGGGCAGGGTAAAGACCCAGTACTTC. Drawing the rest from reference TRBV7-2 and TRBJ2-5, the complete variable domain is GAGVSQSPSNKVTEKGKDVELRCDPISGHTALYWYRQSLGQGLEFLIYFQGNSAPDKSGLPSDRFSAERTGGSVSTLTIQRTQQEDSAVYLCASSLAGRVKTQYFGPGTRLLVL.